This T cell receptor (beta chain) is drawn from a study of T cells expressing NK-cell markers. On the study more broadly: Investigators obtained TCR beta repertoires from sorted CD3+CD56+NKG2C+, CD3+CD56+NKG2C- and CD3+CD56-NKG2C+ T cells. Among eight sequenced donors, seven carried HCMV seropositivity while one was seronegative.

TCRdb reanalyzed the 5' RACE reads, giving one entry per CDR3 protein sequence and no DNA. The sample totals fewer than 400,000 distinct CDR3 sequences; its top ten clones hold about 10%. The CDR3 extends over 13 amino acids. Looked up from germline, CDR1 is ENHRY and CDR2 is SYGVKD. The chain has TRBV10-3 and TRBJ2-7. The specimen was blood T cells: a sorted CD56 or NKG2C T cell subset, CD4+ or CD8+ T cells, or bulk PBMC T cells (not recorded which). The sequence came from a woman aged 45-65 years in good health. CDR3 sequence: CAISEIFSYEQYF.